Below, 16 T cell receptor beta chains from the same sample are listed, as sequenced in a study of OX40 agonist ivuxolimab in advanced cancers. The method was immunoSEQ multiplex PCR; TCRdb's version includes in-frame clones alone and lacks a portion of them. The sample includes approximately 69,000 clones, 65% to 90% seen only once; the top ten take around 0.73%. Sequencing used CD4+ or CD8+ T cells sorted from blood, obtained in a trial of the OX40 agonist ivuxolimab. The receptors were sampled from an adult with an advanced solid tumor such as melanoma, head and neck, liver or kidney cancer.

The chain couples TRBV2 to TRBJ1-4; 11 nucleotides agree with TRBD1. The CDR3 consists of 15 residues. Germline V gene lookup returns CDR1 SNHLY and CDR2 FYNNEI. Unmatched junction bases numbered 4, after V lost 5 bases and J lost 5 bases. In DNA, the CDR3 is TGTGCCAGCAGTATAGGGGACAGGGGGAATGAAAAACTGTTTTTT. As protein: CASSIGDRGNEKLFF.

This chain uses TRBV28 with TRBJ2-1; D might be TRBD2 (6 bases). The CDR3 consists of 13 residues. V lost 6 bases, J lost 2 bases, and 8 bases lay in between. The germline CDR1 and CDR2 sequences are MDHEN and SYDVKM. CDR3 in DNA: TGTGCCAGCAGAGCGGGTACCTACAATGAGCAGTTCTTC. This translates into CASRAGTYNEQFF.

CDR3 region: CASSLGWAGGENTEAFF. In DNA, the CDR3 is TGTGCCAGCAGCTTAGGATGGGCAGGGGGTGAGAACACTGAAGCTTTCTTT. The chain recombines TRBV7-8 with TRBJ1-1; 7 nucleotides line up with TRBD1. The CDR3 consists of 17 residues. CDR1 and CDR2 (germline): SGHVS, FQNEAQ. With 1 base clipped from V and 1 base from J, the junction kept 9 bases outside the gene matches.

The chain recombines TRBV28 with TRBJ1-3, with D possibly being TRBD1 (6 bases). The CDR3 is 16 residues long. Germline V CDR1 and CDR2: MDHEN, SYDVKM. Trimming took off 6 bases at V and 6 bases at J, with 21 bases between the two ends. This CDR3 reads CASRLTGSVGPNTIYF. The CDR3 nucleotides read TGTGCCAGCAGACTGACAGGCTCGGTGGGCCCAAACACCATATATTTT.

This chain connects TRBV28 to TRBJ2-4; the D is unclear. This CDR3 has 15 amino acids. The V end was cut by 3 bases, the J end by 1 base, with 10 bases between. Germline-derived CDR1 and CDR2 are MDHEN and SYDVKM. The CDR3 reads CASSFPDGAKNIQYF. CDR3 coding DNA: TGTGCCAGCAGTTTCCCCGACGGGGCCAAAAACATTCAGTACTTC.

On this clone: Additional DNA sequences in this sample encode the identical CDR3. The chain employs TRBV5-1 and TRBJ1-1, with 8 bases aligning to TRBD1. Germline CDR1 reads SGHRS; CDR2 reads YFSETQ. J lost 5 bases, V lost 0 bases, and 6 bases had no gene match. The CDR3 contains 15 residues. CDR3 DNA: TGCGCCAGCAGCTTGGAGGGCAGGGGGCTTACTGAAGCTTTCTTT. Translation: CASSLEGRGLTEAFF.

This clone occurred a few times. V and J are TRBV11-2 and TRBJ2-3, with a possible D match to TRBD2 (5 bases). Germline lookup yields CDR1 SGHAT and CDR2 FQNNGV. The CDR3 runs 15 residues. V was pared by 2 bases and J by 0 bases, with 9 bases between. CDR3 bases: TGTGCCAGCAGCTTAAGAGCGGAAAGCACAGATACGCAGTATTTT. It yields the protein CASSLRAESTDTQYF.

CDR3 sequence (DNA): TGTGCCAGCAGCTTGGGCTCTGGAAACACCATATATTTT. It codes for CASSLGSGNTIYF. V gene TRBV7-8 combines with J gene TRBJ1-3; no definite D call. Deletions cut 3 bases from V and 0 bases from J, with 3 bases between. The germline CDR1 and CDR2 sequences are SGHVS and FQNEAQ. The CDR3 length is 13 residues. The whole variable domain, remainder taken from reference TRBV7-8 and TRBJ1-3, is GAGVSQSPRYKVAKRGQDVALRCDPISGHVSLFWYQQALGQGPEFLTYFQNEAQLDKSGLPSDRFFAERPEGSVSTLKIQRTQQEDSAVYLCASSLGSGNTIYFGEGSWLTVV.

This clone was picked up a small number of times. The CDR3 sequence is CASSMEQGARLGYGYTF. The CDR3 DNA is TGTGCCAGTAGTATGGAACAGGGGGCGCGCCTGGGCTATGGCTACACCTTC. The chain joins TRBV19 to TRBJ1-2; 9 bases agree with TRBD1. After removal of 3 bases from V and 4 bases from J, the junction contained 12 bases not matched to a gene. This CDR3 has 17 residues. Germline V gene lookup returns CDR1 LNHDA and CDR2 SQIVND (reference sequence).

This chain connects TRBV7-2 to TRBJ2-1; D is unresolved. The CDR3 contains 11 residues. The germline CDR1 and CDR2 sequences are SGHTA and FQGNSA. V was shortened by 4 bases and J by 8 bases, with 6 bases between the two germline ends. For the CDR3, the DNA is TGTGCCAGCAGCTCCCTCTATGAGCAGTTCTTC. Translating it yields CASSSLYEQFF. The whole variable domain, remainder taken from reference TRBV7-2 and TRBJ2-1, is GAGVSQSPSNKVTEKGKDVELRCDPISGHTALYWYRQSLGQGLEFLIYFQGNSAPDKSGLPSDRFSAERTGGSVSTLTIQRTQQEDSAVYLCASSSLYEQFFGPGTRLTVL.

CDR3 sequence (DNA): TGCGCCAGCAGCCGGCTTGGAAGGACAGGGGAGACCGGGGAGCTGTTTTTT. Translated, it gives CASSRLGRTGETGELFF. The rearrangement joins TRBV4-1 to TRBJ2-2, with TRBD1 matching 9 bases. CDR1 MGHRA and CDR2 YSYEKL come from the germline V gene. The CDR3 extends over 17 amino acids. Germline trimming cut 4 bases from V and 5 bases from J; bases unmatched to any gene: 11.

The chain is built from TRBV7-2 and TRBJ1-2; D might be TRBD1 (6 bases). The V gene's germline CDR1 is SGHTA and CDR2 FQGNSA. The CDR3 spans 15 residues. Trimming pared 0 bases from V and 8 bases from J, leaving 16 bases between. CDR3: CASSLAGAFRGGYTF. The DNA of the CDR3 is TGTGCCAGCAGCTTAGCGGGGGCCTTCCGCGGAGGCTACACCTTC.

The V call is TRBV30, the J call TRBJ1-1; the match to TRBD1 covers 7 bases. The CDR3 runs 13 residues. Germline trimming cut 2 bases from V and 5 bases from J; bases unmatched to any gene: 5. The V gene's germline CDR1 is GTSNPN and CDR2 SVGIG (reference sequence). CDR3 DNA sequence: TGTGCCTGGAGTCGCTCCAGGGGGACTGAAGCTTTCTTT. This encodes CAWSRSRGTEAFF.

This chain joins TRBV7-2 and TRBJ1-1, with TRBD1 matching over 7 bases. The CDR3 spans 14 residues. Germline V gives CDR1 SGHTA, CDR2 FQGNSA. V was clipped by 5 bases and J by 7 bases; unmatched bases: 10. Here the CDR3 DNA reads TGTGCCAGCAGCCCGACCGGGACAGCGTTTGAAGCTTTCTTT. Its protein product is CASSPTGTAFEAFF.

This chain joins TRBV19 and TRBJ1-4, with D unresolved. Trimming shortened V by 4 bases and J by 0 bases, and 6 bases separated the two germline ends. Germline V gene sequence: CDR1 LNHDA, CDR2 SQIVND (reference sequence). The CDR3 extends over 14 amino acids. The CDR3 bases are TGTGCCAGTAGTAGCGGGACAACTAATGAAAAACTGTTTTTT. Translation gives CASSSGTTNEKLFF.

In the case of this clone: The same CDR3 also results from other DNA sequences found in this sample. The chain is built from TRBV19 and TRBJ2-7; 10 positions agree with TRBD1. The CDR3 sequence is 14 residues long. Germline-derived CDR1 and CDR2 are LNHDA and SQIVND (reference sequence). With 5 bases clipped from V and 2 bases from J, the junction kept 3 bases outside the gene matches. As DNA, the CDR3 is TGTGCCAGTAGTGGACAGGGGGTCCCCTACGAGCAGTACTTC. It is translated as CASSGQGVPYEQYF.